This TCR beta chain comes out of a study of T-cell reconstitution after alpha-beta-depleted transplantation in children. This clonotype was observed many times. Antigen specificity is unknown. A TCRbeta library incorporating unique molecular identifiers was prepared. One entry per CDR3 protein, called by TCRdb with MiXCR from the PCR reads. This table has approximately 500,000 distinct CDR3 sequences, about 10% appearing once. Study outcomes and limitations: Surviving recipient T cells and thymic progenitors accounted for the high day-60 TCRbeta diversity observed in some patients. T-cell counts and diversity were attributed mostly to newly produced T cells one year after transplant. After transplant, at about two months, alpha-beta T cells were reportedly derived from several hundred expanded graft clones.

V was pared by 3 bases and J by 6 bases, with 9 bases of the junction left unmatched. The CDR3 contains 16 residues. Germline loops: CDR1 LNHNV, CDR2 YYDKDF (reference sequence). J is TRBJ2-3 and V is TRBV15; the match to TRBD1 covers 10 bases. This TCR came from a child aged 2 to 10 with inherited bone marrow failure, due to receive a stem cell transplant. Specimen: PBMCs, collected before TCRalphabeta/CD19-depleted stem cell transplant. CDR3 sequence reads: CATSSGAGQGSDTQYF. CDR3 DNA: TGTGCCACCAGCAGTGGAGCGGGACAGGGGAGTGATACGCAGTATTTT.